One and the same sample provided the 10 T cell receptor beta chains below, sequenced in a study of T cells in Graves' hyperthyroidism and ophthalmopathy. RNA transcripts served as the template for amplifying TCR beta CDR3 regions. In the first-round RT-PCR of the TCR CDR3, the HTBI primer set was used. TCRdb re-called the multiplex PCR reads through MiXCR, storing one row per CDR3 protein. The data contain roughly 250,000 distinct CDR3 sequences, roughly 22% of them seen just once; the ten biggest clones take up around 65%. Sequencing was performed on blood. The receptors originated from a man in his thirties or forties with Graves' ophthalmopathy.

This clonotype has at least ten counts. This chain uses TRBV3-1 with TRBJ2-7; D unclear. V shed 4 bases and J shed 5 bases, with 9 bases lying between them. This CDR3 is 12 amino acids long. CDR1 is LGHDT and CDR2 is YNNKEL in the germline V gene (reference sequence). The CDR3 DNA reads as TGTGCCAGCAGCCTTACCGGCAACGAGCAGTACTTC. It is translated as CASSLTGNEQYF.

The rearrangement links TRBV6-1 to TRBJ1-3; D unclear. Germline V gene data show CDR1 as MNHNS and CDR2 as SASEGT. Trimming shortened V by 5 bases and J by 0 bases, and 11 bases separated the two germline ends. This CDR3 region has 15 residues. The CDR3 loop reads CASSYQGFSGNTIYF. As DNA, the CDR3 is TGTGCCAGCAGTTATCAAGGCTTCTCTGGAAACACCATATATTTT.

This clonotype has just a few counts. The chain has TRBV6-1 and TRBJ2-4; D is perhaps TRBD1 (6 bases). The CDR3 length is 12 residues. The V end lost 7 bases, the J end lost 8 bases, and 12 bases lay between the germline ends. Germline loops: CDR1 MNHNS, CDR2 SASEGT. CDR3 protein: CASTRGSDIQYF. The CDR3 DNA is TGTGCCAGCACCAGGGGTAGCGACATTCAGTACTTC.

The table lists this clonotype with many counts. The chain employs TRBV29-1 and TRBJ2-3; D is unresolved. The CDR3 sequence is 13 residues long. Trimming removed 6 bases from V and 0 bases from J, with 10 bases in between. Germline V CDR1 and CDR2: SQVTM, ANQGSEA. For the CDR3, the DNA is TGCAGCGTGGACGACGGAAGCACAGATACGCAGTATTTT. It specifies CSVDDGSTDTQYF.

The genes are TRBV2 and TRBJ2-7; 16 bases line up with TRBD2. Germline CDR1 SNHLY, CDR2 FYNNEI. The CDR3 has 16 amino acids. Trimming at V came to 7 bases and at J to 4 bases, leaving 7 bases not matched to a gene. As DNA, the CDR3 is TGTGCCAGCACCTGGGGACTAGCGGGAGGGCCGTACGAGCAGTACTTC. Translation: CASTWGLAGGPYEQYF.

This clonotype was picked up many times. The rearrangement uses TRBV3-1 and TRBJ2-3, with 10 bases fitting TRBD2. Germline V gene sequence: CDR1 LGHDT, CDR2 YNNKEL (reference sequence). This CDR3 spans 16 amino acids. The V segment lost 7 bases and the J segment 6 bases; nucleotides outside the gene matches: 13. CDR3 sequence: CASTASASGRYDTQYF. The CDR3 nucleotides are TGTGCCAGCACGGCCTCGGCTAGCGGGAGATACGATACGCAGTATTTT.

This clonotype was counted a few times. CDR3 sequence reads: CASSPPGLTVYF. CDR3 in DNA: TGTGCCAGCAGCCCCCCTGGACTGACGGTATACTTC. The rearrangement joins TRBV5-8 to TRBJ2-5, with TRBD2 as a possible D gene (5 bases). CDR1 and CDR2 from the germline V gene are SGHTS and YDEGEE. This CDR3 region has 12 residues. The germline V and J ends were trimmed by 4 bases and 14 bases, with 18 bases remaining between them. Combining the CDR3 with reference TRBV5-8 and TRBJ2-5 gives the whole variable domain EAGVTQSPTHLIKTRGQQATLRCSPISGHTSVYWYQQALGLGLQFLLWYDEGEERNRGNFPPRFSGRQFPNYSSELNVNALELEDSALYLCASSPPGLTVYFGPGTRLLVL.

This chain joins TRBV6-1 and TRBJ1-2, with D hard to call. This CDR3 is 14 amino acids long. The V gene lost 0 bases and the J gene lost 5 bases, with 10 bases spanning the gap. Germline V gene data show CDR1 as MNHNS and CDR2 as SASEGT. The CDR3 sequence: CASSEALTDYGYTF. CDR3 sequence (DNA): TGTGCCAGCAGTGAAGCGCTTACGGATTATGGCTACACCTTC.

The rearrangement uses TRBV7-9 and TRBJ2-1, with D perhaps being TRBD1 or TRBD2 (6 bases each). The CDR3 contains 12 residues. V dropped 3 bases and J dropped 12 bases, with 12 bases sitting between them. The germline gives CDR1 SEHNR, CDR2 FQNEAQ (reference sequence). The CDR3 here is CASSFERGRQFF. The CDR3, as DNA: TGTGCCAGCAGCTTCGAACGGGGGCGGCAGTTCTTC.

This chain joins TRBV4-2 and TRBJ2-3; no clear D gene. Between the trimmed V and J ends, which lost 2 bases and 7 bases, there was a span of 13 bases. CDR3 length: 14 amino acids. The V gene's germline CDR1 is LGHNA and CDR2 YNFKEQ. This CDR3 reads CASSQPSDGYTQYF. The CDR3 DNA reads TGTGCCAGCAGCCAACCCTCGGACGGGTATACGCAGTATTTT.